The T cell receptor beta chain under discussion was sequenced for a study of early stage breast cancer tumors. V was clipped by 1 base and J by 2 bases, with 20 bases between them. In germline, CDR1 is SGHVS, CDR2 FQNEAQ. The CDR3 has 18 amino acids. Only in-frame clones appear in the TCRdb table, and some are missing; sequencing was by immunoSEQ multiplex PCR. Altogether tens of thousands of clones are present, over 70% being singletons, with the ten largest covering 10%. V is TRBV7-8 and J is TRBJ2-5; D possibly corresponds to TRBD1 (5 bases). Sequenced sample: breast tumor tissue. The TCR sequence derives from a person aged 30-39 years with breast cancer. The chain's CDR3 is CASSLVGAQAARQETQYF. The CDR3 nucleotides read TGTGCCAGCAGCTTAGTAGGGGCCCAGGCGGCGCGTCAAGAGACCCAGTACTTC.